The text below deals with one T cell receptor beta chain. No antigen is known for it. This sample is part of a study of response to subunit inactivated influenza vaccine. The V end lost 4 bases, the J end lost 6 bases, and 10 bases lay between the germline ends. The CDR3 totals 14 residues. In germline, CDR1 is SNHLY, CDR2 FYNNEI. TCRdb reprocessed the RT-PCR reads with MiXCR, giving one entry per CDR3 protein. The sample includes roughly 700,000 distinct CDR3 sequences, around 13% of them seen just once. General observations from the study: Authors proposed each seasonal influenza vaccination draws in few new T cells.

The starting material was PBMCs from blood, obtained 14 to 15 days before vaccination. The sequence was obtained from a man aged 50 to 59 who received an inactivated influenza vaccine. The V call is TRBV2, the J call TRBJ1-6; D not certain. The CDR3 sequence is CASSVFASNSPLHF. The DNA of the CDR3 is TGTGCCAGCAGTGTCTTCGCTAGTAATTCACCCCTCCACTTT.